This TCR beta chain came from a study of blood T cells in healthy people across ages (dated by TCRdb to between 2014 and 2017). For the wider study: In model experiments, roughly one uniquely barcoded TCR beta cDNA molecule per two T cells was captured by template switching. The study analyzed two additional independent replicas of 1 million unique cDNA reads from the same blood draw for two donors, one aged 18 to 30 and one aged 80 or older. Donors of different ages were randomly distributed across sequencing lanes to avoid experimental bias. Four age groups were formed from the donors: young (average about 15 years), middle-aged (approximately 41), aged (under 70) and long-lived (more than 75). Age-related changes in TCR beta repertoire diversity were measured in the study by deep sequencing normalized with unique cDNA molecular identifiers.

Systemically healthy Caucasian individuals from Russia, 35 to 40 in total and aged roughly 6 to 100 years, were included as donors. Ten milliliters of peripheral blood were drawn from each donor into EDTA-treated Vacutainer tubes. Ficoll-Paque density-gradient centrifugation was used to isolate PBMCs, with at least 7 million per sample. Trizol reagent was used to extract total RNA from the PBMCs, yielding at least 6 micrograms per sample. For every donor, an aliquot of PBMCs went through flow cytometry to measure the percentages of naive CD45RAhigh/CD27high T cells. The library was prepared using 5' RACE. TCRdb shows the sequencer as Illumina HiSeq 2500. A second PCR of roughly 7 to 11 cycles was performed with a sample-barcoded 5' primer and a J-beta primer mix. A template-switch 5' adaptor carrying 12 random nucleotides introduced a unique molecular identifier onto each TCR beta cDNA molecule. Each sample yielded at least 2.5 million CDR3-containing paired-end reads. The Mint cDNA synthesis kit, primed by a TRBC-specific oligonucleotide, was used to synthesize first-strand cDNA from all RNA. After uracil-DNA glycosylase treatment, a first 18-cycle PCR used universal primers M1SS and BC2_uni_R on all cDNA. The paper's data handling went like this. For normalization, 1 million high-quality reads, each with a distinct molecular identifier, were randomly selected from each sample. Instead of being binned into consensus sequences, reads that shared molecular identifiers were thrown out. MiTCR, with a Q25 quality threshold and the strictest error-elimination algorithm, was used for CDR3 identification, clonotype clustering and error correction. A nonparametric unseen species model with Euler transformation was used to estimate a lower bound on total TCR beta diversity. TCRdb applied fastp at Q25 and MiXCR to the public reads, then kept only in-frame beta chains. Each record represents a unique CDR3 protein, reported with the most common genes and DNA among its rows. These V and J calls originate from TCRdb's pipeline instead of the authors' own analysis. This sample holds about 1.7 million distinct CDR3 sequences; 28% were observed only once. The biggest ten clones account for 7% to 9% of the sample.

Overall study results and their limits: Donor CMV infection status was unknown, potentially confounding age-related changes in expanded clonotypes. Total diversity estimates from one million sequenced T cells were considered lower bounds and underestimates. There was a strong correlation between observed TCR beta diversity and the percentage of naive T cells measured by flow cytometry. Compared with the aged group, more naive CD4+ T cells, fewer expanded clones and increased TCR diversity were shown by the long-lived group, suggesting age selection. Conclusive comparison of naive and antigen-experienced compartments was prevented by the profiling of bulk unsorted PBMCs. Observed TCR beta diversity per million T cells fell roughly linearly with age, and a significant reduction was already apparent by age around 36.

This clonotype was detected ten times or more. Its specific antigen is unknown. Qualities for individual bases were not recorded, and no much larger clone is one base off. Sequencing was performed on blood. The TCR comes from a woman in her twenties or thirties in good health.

The CDR3 region: CSARSNDREIGGYTF. The nucleotide sequence is given as TGCAGTGCTAGAAGTAACGACCGGGAGATTGGAGGCTACACCTTC. The chain was built from TRBV20-1 and TRBJ1-2; too little of a D gene remains to name it. A distance of 21 bases separates the germline ends of V and J, which lose 2 bases and 8 bases respectively. Taken from the germline V gene (reference sequence), the CDR1 and CDR2 loops are DFQATT and SNEGSKA. The CDR3 runs 15 amino acids, cysteine and phenylalanine included. The CDR3 DNA has 45 bases and is translated from base 1.